The next 30 T cell receptor beta chains were all read from a single sample in a study of blood T cell repertoires in COVID-19. Assay: immunoSEQ multiplex PCR; the TCRdb copy retains only in-frame clones and omits some. This sample has some 140,000 clones, with over 60% found just once. The sequencing input was peripheral blood. These receptors were collected from a man at least 80 years old with acute or convalescent COVID-19.

CDR3 sequence (DNA): TGTGCCAGCAGCTCACCGGGACTCAGATACAATGAGCAGTTCTTC. Amino acid sequence: CASSSPGLRYNEQFF. The chain has TRBV7-2 and TRBJ2-1, with D possibly being TRBD2 (6 bases). Germline-derived CDR1 and CDR2 are SGHTA and FQGNSA. The V end lost 4 bases, the J end lost 4 bases, and 14 bases lay between the germline ends. The CDR3 runs 15 residues.

The chain recombines TRBV18 with TRBJ1-5, with D perhaps TRBD1 (5 bases). Germline CDR1 and CDR2: KGHSH and LQKENI. This CDR3 has 15 amino acids. The V gene lost 2 bases and the J gene lost 7 bases, with 15 bases spanning the gap. The chain's CDR3 is CASSPTSGLGQPQHF. CDR3 in DNA: TGTGCCAGCTCACCAACATCAGGGTTGGGGCAGCCCCAGCATTTT. Full variable domain (outside the CDR3, taken from reference TRBV18 and TRBJ1-5): NAGVMQNPRHLVRRRGQEARLRCSPMKGHSHVYWYRQLPEEGLKFMVYLQKENIIDESGMPKERFSAEFPKEGPSILRIQQVVRGDSAAYFCASSPTSGLGQPQHFGDGTRLSIL.

V and J are TRBV28 and TRBJ1-5; a possible D gene is TRBD1 (6 bases). The CDR3 totals 15 residues. Looked up from germline, CDR1 is MDHEN and CDR2 is SYDVKM. The V end was cut by 2 bases, the J end by 1 base, with 9 bases between. The CDR3 here is CASSLLGQSNQPQHF. CDR3 sequence (DNA): TGTGCCAGCAGTTTACTAGGACAGAGCAATCAGCCCCAGCATTTT.

This sequence joins TRBV11-2 and TRBJ2-2; no reliable D call. The V gene's germline CDR1 is SGHAT and CDR2 FQNNGV. Deletions cut 0 bases from V and 5 bases from J, with 4 bases between. The CDR3 extends over 13 amino acids. CDR3 coding DNA: TGTGCCAGCAGCTTAGACTCGACCGGGGAGCTGTTTTTT. Its translation: CASSLDSTGELFF.

The rearrangement joins TRBV6-5 to TRBJ1-1; tentative D call: TRBD1 (6 bases). With 4 bases removed from V and 5 bases from J, the gap between germline ends came to 11 bases. The CDR3 loop spans 13 amino acids. Germline CDR1 MNHEY, CDR2 SVGAGI. CDR3 DNA: TGTGCCAGCAGTTTACAGGGTAGGACTGAAGCTTTCTTT. Protein sequence: CASSLQGRTEAFF.

CDR3 residues: CASSLVPGGYNEQFF. The CDR3 bases are TGTGCCAGCAGCTTGGTTCCCGGGGGCTACAATGAGCAGTTCTTC. The chain carries TRBV5-8 and TRBJ2-1, with D tentatively TRBD2 (6 bases). The V and J ends lost 0 bases and 3 bases respectively, with 10 bases between them. The CDR3 is made up of 15 amino acids. Germline CDR1 is SGHTS and CDR2 is YDEGEE.

This clone was recorded once. The CDR3 here is CASTETSGGVYEQYV. The CDR3 nucleotides read TGTGCCAGCACCGAGACTAGCGGGGGGGTCTACGAGCAGTACGTC. The chain uses TRBV28 and TRBJ2-7; 14 bases line up with TRBD2. The CDR3 runs to 15 residues. V trimming: 7 bases; J trimming: 3 bases; junction bases outside the gene matches: 5. Per germline, CDR1 MDHEN and CDR2 SYDVKM.

The rearrangement links TRBV7-9 to TRBJ1-4, with 9 bases aligning to TRBD1. Germline V gene data show CDR1 as SEHNR and CDR2 as FQNEAQ (reference sequence). The ends lost 0 bases at V and 8 bases at J; junction bases unmatched: 4. This CDR3 is 15 amino acids long. The chain's CDR3 is CASSLAQGAQEKLFF. CDR3 bases: TGTGCCAGCAGCTTAGCACAGGGGGCACAGGAAAAACTGTTTTTT.

As concerns this clone: The identical CDR3 is also encoded by other nucleotide sequences in the sample. V is TRBV5-6 and J is TRBJ2-2; TRBD1 is a possible D gene (6 bases). This CDR3 is 15 amino acids long. CDR1 and CDR2 (germline): SGHDT, YYEEEE. V was trimmed by 1 base and J by 2 bases, leaving 9 bases between them. As DNA, the CDR3 is TGTGCCAGCAGCTTGACAGGGAGAAACACCGGGGAGCTGTTTTTT. This sequence encodes CASSLTGRNTGELFF. Together with reference TRBV5-6 and TRBJ2-2, the CDR3 gives the full variable domain: DAGVTQSPTHLIKTRGQQVTLRCSPKSGHDTVSWYQQALGQGPQFIFQYYEEEERQRGNFPDRFSGHQFPNYSSELNVNALLLGDSALYLCASSLTGRNTGELFFGEGSRLTVL.

The chain couples TRBV19 to TRBJ1-2; possibly TRBD1 for D (6 bases). Germline loops: CDR1 LNHDA, CDR2 SQIVND (reference sequence). V was clipped by 3 bases and J by 6 bases, with 17 bases between them. This CDR3 has 15 amino acids. CDR3 nucleotides: TGTGCCAGTAGTATTTCATCAGGGGCGGATCATGGCTACACCTTC. This translates into CASSISSGADHGYTF.

The chain carries TRBV6-5 and TRBJ2-3; D is unresolved. This CDR3 has 16 residues. With 2 bases removed from V and 0 bases from J, the gap between germline ends came to 12 bases. Germline V CDR1 and CDR2: MNHEY, SVGAGI. The CDR3 protein is CASSYTTPSSTDTQYF. CDR3 nucleotides: TGTGCCAGCAGTTACACTACCCCTTCTAGCACAGATACGCAGTATTTT.

The chain carries TRBV5-1 and TRBJ1-3; tentative D call: TRBD1 (6 bases). Germline CDR1 reads SGHRS; CDR2 reads YFSETQ. V was trimmed by 0 bases and J by 4 bases, leaving 14 bases between them. This CDR3 comprises 16 residues. The CDR3 DNA sequence: TGCGCCAGCAGCTTGGCCATGGGGGCGGACGGAAACACCATATATTTT. It encodes CASSLAMGADGNTIYF.

The chain couples TRBV19 to TRBJ2-3, with TRBD1 matching 8 bases. The CDR3 contains 16 residues. Losses at the gene ends were 5 bases for V and 6 bases for J; bases not matched to a gene: 13. Looked up from germline, CDR1 is LNHDA and CDR2 is SQIVND (reference sequence). CDR3 sequence reads: CASSELGGRGPDTQYF. The CDR3 DNA reads as TGTGCCAGTAGTGAATTAGGGGGCAGGGGGCCCGATACGCAGTATTTT.

V usage is TRBV15 and J usage is TRBJ1-5; unclear D gene. V lost 5 bases, J lost 1 base, and 9 bases lay in between. The CDR3 has 14 residues. Germline CDR1 reads LNHNV; CDR2 reads YYDKDF (reference sequence). The DNA of the CDR3 is TGTGCCACCAGCCCGGGAGGGAGCAATCAGCCCCAGCATTTT. Translation gives CATSPGGSNQPQHF.

This clone was observed a handful of times. V gene TRBV7-2 combines with J gene TRBJ1-4, with D unresolved. Germline CDR1 and CDR2: SGHTA and FQGNSA. The CDR3 spans 13 residues. Trimming cost V 6 bases and J 3 bases, with 8 bases left between them. The CDR3 DNA follows: TGTGCCAGCAGGATGCAGGCTAATGAAAAACTGTTTTTT. This codes for CASRMQANEKLFF. The whole variable domain, filled in from reference TRBV7-2 and TRBJ1-4, reads GAGVSQSPSNKVTEKGKDVELRCDPISGHTALYWYRQSLGQGLEFLIYFQGNSAPDKSGLPSDRFSAERTGGSVSTLTIQRTQQEDSAVYLCASRMQANEKLFFGSGTQLSVL.

This rearrangement joins TRBV2 to TRBJ2-2; possible D gene TRBD2, 6 bases. The germline gives CDR1 SNHLY, CDR2 FYNNEI. Trimming stripped 3 bases from V and 9 bases from J, with 17 bases between. CDR3 size: 15 residues. Written as DNA, the CDR3 is TGTGCCAGCAGTGACGGGAGACTAGGTATCCGGGAGCTGTTTTTT. This encodes CASSDGRLGIRELFF.

The sample holds a few counts of this clone. The J gene is TRBJ1-5, the V gene TRBV10-3; 7 bases are a match to TRBD1. Trimming at V came to 6 bases and at J to 0 bases, leaving 5 bases not matched to a gene. The germline V gene encodes CDR1 ENHRY and CDR2 SYGVKD. This CDR3 contains 15 residues. The CDR3 sequence is CAIRAGGDSNQPQHF. The CDR3 nucleotides are TGTGCCATCAGGGCAGGGGGAGATAGCAATCAGCCCCAGCATTTT.

The rearrangement links TRBV5-5 to TRBJ2-2; 8 nucleotides line up with TRBD2. Per germline, CDR1 SGHKS and CDR2 YYEKEE (reference sequence). The CDR3 spans 16 residues. With 3 bases clipped from V and 9 bases from J, the junction kept 13 bases outside the gene matches. CDR3 in DNA: TGTGCCAGCAGCTCCAAAGCTGGGACTAGTCTTAGGGAGCTGTTTTTT. The encoded protein is CASSSKAGTSLRELFF. The variable domain in full, with the rest retrieved from reference TRBV5-5 and TRBJ2-2, is DAGVTQSPTHLIKTRGQQVTLRCSPISGHKSVSWYQQVLGQGPQFIFQYYEKEERGRGNFPDRFSARQFPNYSSELNVNALLLGDSALYLCASSSKAGTSLRELFFGEGSRLTVL.

This clone was counted only a few times. One end of the junction fails to match germline, which may point to a read error. The chain carries TRBV24-1 and TRBJ2-1; possibly TRBD1 for D (6 bases). Germline V CDR1 and CDR2: KGHDR, SFDVKD. The CDR3 has 13 residues. The CDR3 region is CATSDSPGQRPLF. The CDR3 DNA reads as TGTGCCACCAGTGATTCCCCGGGACAAAGACCGCTCTTC.

The chain joins TRBV7-9 to TRBJ1-2; the D is unclear. CDR3 length equals 12 residues. Germline CDR1 is SEHNR and CDR2 is FQNEAQ (reference sequence). Trimming took off 5 bases at V and 5 bases at J, with 9 bases between the two ends. The CDR3 DNA is TGTGCCAGCAGCCCGGACTCATATGGCTACACCTTC. Amino acids: CASSPDSYGYTF.

The rearrangement joins TRBV28 to TRBJ1-4; no clear D gene. The CDR3 has 15 residues. V was cut by 4 bases and J by 4 bases, with 13 bases left in between. CDR1 and CDR2 (germline): MDHEN, SYDVKM. The CDR3 nucleotides are TGTGCCAGCAGTTCACCAGGAGGGAGTAATGAAAAACTGTTTTTT. Translating gives CASSSPGGSNEKLFF.

This clone was seen only a few times. The chain links TRBV7-2 to TRBJ2-3; a weak D match, TRBD1 (5 bases). CDR1 is SGHTA and CDR2 is FQGNSA in the germline V gene. V gave up 5 bases and J gave up 3 bases, with 9 bases separating them. The CDR3 covers 13 residues. This chain's CDR3 is CASSPPGTDTQYF. CDR3 coding DNA: TGTGCCAGCAGCCCGCCAGGGACAGATACGCAGTATTTT.

This chain links TRBV15 with TRBJ2-6; TRBD1 might be the D (6 bases). Germline lookup yields CDR1 LNHNV and CDR2 YYDKDF (reference sequence). This CDR3 has 16 residues. V lost 9 bases to trimming and J lost 0 bases, with 15 bases between them. CDR3 nucleotide sequence: TGTGCCACTCTGGACAGTGTACTCTCTGGGGCCAACGTCCTGACTTTC. Amino acid sequence: CATLDSVLSGANVLTF.

The chain is built from TRBV30 and TRBJ2-1; D ambiguous. The CDR3 spans 13 residues. V lost 1 base and J lost 4, with 8 bases in between. Germline loops: CDR1 GTSNPN, CDR2 SVGIG (reference sequence). The CDR3 DNA follows: TGTGCCTGGAGTGATCCGTCTTACAATGAGCAGTTCTTC. This encodes CAWSDPSYNEQFF.

The chain carries TRBV5-1 and TRBJ1-4, with 8 bases lining up with TRBD1. CDR1 is SGHRS and CDR2 is YFSETQ in the germline V gene. V lost 0 bases to trimming and J lost 6 bases; unmatched junction nucleotides: 4. This CDR3 has 15 amino acids. The CDR3: CASSLAQGAYEKLFF. The CDR3 DNA reads TGCGCCAGCAGCTTGGCGCAGGGGGCGTATGAAAAACTGTTTTTT.

This clone was counted a few times. The chain is built from TRBV18 and TRBJ2-7; TRBD1 aligns across 7 bases. Germline V lookup: CDR1 KGHSH, CDR2 LQKENI. This CDR3 is built from 16 residues. V trimming: 3 bases; J trimming: 3 bases; junction bases outside the gene matches: 11. CDR3 amino acids: CASSPSTGQLSYEQYF. The CDR3 coding sequence is TGTGCCAGCTCACCCTCAACGGGACAGCTAAGCTACGAGCAGTACTTC.

V and J are TRBV6-2 or TRBV6-3 and TRBJ1-2; perhaps TRBD1 as D (6 bases). CDR3 size: 12 residues. The germline V and J ends were trimmed by 5 bases and 2 bases, with 6 bases remaining between them. Germline loops: CDR1 MNHEY, CDR2 SVGEGT. The CDR3 sequence is CASSDRNYGYTF. CDR3 bases: TGTGCCAGCAGTGACAGGAACTATGGCTACACCTTC.

Comments on this clone: A much more abundant neighbour one base away suggests this may be a read error. V and J are TRBV7-2 and TRBJ1-6; unclear D gene. Trimming stripped 2 bases from V and 5 bases from J, with 4 bases between. This CDR3 spans 13 amino acids. The germline V gene encodes CDR1 SGHTA and CDR2 FQGNSA. DNA of the CDR3: TGTGCCAGCAGCTTACAGAATAATTCACCCCTCCACTTT. Residues: CASSLQNNSPLHF.

This rearrangement joins TRBV6-5 to TRBJ1-6; D remains ambiguous. V lost 2 bases, J lost 11 bases, and 10 bases lay in between. The length of the CDR3 is 13 residues. Germline CDR1 is MNHEY and CDR2 is SVGAGI. The chain's CDR3 is CASSYTPQAPLHF. The CDR3 coding sequence is TGTGCCAGCAGTTACACCCCGCAGGCACCCCTCCACTTT.

The chain carries TRBV19 and TRBJ1-1, with a weak D call TRBD1 (6 bases). The CDR3 has 15 amino acids. Trimming cost V 3 bases and J 5 bases, with 16 bases left between them. From germline, CDR1 is LNHDA and CDR2 SQIVND (reference sequence). DNA for the CDR3: TGTGCCAGTAGTATTCAGTCGGGGAGGGGGACTGAAGCTTTCTTT. This translates into CASSIQSGRGTEAFF.